The entry below describes one T cell receptor (beta chain). These data are taken from a study of shared T cell receptors in the human thymus. Here immunoSEQ multiplex PCR was the method, and the copy in TCRdb shows in-frame clones only, minus some. The sample records over 650,000 clones, 70% to 90% being singletons. V lost 7 bases to trimming and J lost 4 bases; unmatched junction nucleotides: 9. The germline CDR1 and CDR2 sequences are LNHDA and SQIVND (reference sequence). The CDR3 runs 15 residues. This sample also belongs to another study, concerning human thymus T cells. That paper notes: Healthy Finnish infants undergoing corrective surgery for congenital heart defects were the donors. Thymus pieces cut out during corrective heart surgery were the tissue that was used. Across thymic and blood repertoires, the usage of V and J genes appeared to be biased. Related research reported highly overlapping thymic repertoires among unrelated individuals.

The clonotype comes from a boy under two years old with a congenital heart defect. The chain is built from TRBV19 and TRBJ1-5; 8 positions agree with TRBD1. The source material was thymocytes. The CDR3 here is CASINPGTGNQPQHF. The CDR3 DNA sequence: TGTGCCAGTATTAATCCCGGGACAGGTAATCAGCCCCAGCATTTT.